The next 14 T cell receptor beta chains were all read from a single sample in a study of cytomegalovirus exposure and HLA in healthy donors. PCR employed 60 Vbeta and 13 Jbeta primers. Repertoires were generated with immunoSEQ multiplex PCR, while TCRdb's copy carries only in-frame clones and drops some. In the table there are approximately 53,000 clones, over 70% of which are singletons. The sample was PBMCs. Receptors were obtained from a man aged 25-45 years in good health and CMV-seropositive.

The rearrangement joins TRBV7-6 to TRBJ1-6; 7 positions match TRBD1. Germline V gene data show CDR1 as SGHVS and CDR2 as FNYEAQ. V was pared by 5 bases and J by 6 bases, with 10 bases of the junction left unmatched. CDR3 length: 16 amino acids. CDR3 in DNA: TGTGCCAGCAGCCTAAGACAGGGTCGGGTTAATTCACCCCTCCACTTT. Translated: CASSLRQGRVNSPLHF.

The chain employs TRBV29-1 and TRBJ1-2; unclear D gene. The germline CDR1 and CDR2 sequences are SQVTM and ANQGSEA. Trimming removed 2 bases from V and 2 bases from J, with 12 bases in between. The CDR3 extends over 14 amino acids. This chain's CDR3 is CSVEPQVQNYGYTF. CDR3 DNA: TGCAGCGTTGAACCCCAGGTTCAAAACTATGGCTACACCTTC.

The rearrangement joins TRBV7-8 to TRBJ2-5; D remains unclear. V dropped 5 bases and J dropped 0 bases, with 10 bases sitting between them. Germline V gene sequence: CDR1 SGHVS, CDR2 FQNEAQ. The CDR3 is 14 amino acids. The CDR3 sequence: CASSPPKNQETQYF. In nucleotides, the CDR3 is TGTGCCAGCAGCCCACCTAAGAACCAAGAGACCCAGTACTTC.

There are a few counts of this clone. The rearrangement links TRBV6-1 to TRBJ1-1; possibly TRBD1 for D (5 bases). Germline V lookup: CDR1 MNHNS, CDR2 SASEGT. Trimming removed 6 bases at V and 11 bases at J, with 16 bases between. This CDR3 spans 12 amino acids. CDR3 coding DNA: TGTGCCAGCAGCAGAGACGGGTGGGGCGCTTTCTTT. Protein sequence: CASSRDGWGAFF.

This clone was seen a handful of times. The genes are TRBV5-1 and TRBJ2-5, with D perhaps TRBD2 (5 bases). Germline V gene lookup returns CDR1 SGHRS and CDR2 YFSETQ. CDR3 length equals 18 residues. Deletions cut 1 base from V and 2 bases from J, with 21 bases between. The CDR3 spells CASSLSSGVGSVQETQYF. The CDR3 DNA is TGCGCCAGCAGCTTGAGCTCCGGGGTTGGAAGTGTACAAGAGACCCAGTACTTC.

The rearrangement uses TRBV5-4 and TRBJ1-1; TRBD1 is a possible D gene (5 bases). CDR1 is SGHNT, CDR2 YYREEE, per germline (reference sequence). This CDR3 comprises 16 residues. V shed 4 bases and J shed 5 bases, with 21 bases lying between them. Here the CDR3 reads CASSGPGEGFGTEAFF. The CDR3 DNA reads TGTGCCAGCAGCGGCCCGGGGGAGGGTTTTGGTACTGAAGCTTTCTTT.

V is TRBV5-1 and J is TRBJ2-7; 12 bases agree with TRBD2. The V gene end was trimmed by 7 bases and the J gene end by 3 bases; junction bases not matched to a gene: 8. CDR1 is SGHRS, CDR2 YFSETQ, per germline. The CDR3 covers 15 residues. The CDR3 DNA reads as TGCGCCAGCGGCTCCACTAGCGGGGGGAGCTACGAGCAGTACTTC. Its protein product is CASGSTSGGSYEQYF.

This clone was observed a few times. The V gene is TRBV6-1, the J gene TRBJ2-3; TRBD1 matches 9 bases. Germline CDR1 is MNHNS and CDR2 is SASEGT. The ends lost 4 bases at V and 1 base at J; junction bases unmatched: 3. The CDR3 is made up of 15 amino acids. CDR3 nucleotides: TGTGCCAGCAGTGGAGGGGACAGGGGCACAGATACGCAGTATTTT. Protein sequence: CASSGGDRGTDTQYF.

The chain joins TRBV18 to TRBJ1-4; TRBD1 matches 9 bases. The length of the CDR3 is 15 residues. Germline values: CDR1 KGHSH, CDR2 LQKENI. With V trimmed by 4 bases and J by 7 bases, 7 bases remained unmatched. CDR3 sequence: CASSQGTGPTEKLFF. CDR3 DNA sequence: TGTGCCAGCTCACAAGGGACAGGGCCTACTGAAAAACTGTTTTTT.

This clone came up a few times. The chain has TRBV28 and TRBJ2-1, with 7 bases that match TRBD1. Germline CDR1 reads MDHEN; CDR2 reads SYDVKM. Trimming at V came to 6 bases and at J to 6 bases, leaving 11 bases not matched to a gene. The CDR3 is 15 residues long. CDR3 in amino acids: CASRTPEGGRNEQFF. CDR3 nucleotide sequence: TGTGCCAGCAGGACCCCGGAAGGGGGCCGCAATGAGCAGTTCTTC.

The chain has TRBV6-1 and TRBJ1-3; D is undetermined. The CDR3 is made up of 14 amino acids. Germline CDR1 is MNHNS and CDR2 is SASEGT. Trimming took 3 bases from V and 1 from J, leaving 7 bases between them. The CDR3 coding sequence is TGTGCCAGCAGTGACGGTACTTCTGGAAACACCATATATTTT. The encoded protein is CASSDGTSGNTIYF.

Only a few counts were recorded for this clone. The chain uses TRBV5-4 and TRBJ1-4; possibly TRBD1 for D (6 bases). The CDR3 loop spans 14 amino acids. Trimming took off 5 bases at V and 0 bases at J, with 8 bases between the two ends. From germline, CDR1 is SGHNT and CDR2 YYREEE (reference sequence). Here the CDR3 reads CASRDRATNEKLFF. The CDR3 DNA sequence: TGTGCCAGCAGGGACAGAGCAACTAATGAAAAACTGTTTTTT.

The genes are TRBV5-8 and TRBJ2-3; 15 bases fit TRBD2. Germline loops: CDR1 SGHTS, CDR2 YDEGEE. The length of the CDR3 is 15 residues. Trimming at V came to 8 bases and at J to 2 bases, leaving 3 bases not matched to a gene. The CDR3 nucleotides read TGTGCCAGGGGACTAGCGGGGGGTATCACAGATACGCAGTATTTT. Translation: CARGLAGGITDTQYF.

The chain links TRBV15 to TRBJ1-2; a weak D match, TRBD1 (6 bases). In germline, CDR1 is LNHNV, CDR2 YYDKDF (reference sequence). The CDR3 extends over 14 amino acids. V lost 3 bases and J lost 4, with 12 bases in between. The CDR3 nucleotides read TGTGCCACCAGCAGTAAGGACAGTTTCTATGGCTACACCTTC. This translates into CATSSKDSFYGYTF.